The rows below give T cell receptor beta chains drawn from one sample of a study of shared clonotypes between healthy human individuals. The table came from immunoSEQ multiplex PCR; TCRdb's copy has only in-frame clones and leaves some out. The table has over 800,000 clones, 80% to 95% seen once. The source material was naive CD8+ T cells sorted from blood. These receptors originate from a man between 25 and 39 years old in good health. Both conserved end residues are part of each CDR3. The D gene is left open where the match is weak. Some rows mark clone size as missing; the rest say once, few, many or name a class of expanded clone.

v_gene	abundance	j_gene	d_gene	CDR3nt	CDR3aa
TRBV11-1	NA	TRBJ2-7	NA	TGTGCCAGCAGCCCGCGTCAGGGTAGCGGAATTACCGAGCAGTACTTC	CASSPRQGSGITEQYF
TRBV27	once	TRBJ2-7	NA	TGTGCCAGCAGTTTATACGGCACAGGTTACTACGAGCAGTACTTC	CASSLYGTGYYEQYF
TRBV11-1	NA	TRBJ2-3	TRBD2	TGTGCCAGCAGCTTATTTGGGGCTAGCGGGAGCTCAGATACGCAGTATTTT	CASSLFGASGSSDTQYF
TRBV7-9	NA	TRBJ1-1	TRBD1	TGTGCCAGCAGCTTACCCCGGGACAGTAGGAAGGCTGAAGCTTTCTTT	CASSLPRDSRKAEAFF
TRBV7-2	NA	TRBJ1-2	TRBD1	TGTGCCAGCAGCTTAGGACAGGGTTTGGATGGCTACACCTTC	CASSLGQGLDGYTF
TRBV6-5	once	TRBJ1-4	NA	TGTGCCAGCAGTTACCCCGGGGGGGCACTGTTTTTT	CASSYPGGALFF
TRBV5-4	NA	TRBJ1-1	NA	TGTGCCAGCAGTTGGGGGGGTCCTGAAGCTTTCTTT	CASSWGGPEAFF
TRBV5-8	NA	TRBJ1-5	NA	TGTGCCAGACTCGCATTGGTCAGGACCGAATGCAATCAGCCCCAGCATTTT	CARLALVRTECNQPQHF
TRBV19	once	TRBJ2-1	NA	TGTGCCAGTAGTACCGCTAGTGAGCAGTTCTTC	CASSTASEQFF
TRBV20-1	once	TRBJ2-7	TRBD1	TGCAGTGCTCCCGACAGGGCCGAGCAGTACTTC	CSAPDRAEQYF
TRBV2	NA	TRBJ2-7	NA	TGTGCCAGCAGCGATACCGGGGCGACCTACGAGCAGTACTTC	CASSDTGATYEQYF
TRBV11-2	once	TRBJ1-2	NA	TGTGCCAGCAGCTTAGTAGGAGCCTGGGAAGATGGCTACACCTTC	CASSLVGAWEDGYTF
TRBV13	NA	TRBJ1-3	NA	TGTGCCAGCAGCACAAATAATGGCTCTGGAAACACCATATATTTT	CASSTNNGSGNTIYF
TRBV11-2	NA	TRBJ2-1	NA	TGTGCCAGCAGCTTAGAGGTGGTTAATGAGCAGTTCTTC	CASSLEVVNEQFF
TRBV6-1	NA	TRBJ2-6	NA	TGTGCCAGCAGCCCCGGAGAGGGGGCCAACGTCCTGACTTTC	CASSPGEGANVLTF
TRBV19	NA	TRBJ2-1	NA	TGTGCCAGTAGTCAGTCGTGGGGTTACAATGAGCAGTTCTTC	CASSQSWGYNEQFF
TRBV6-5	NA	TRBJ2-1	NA	TGTGCCAGCAGTCCCGACGGGAGCTCCTACAATGAGCAGTTCTTC	CASSPDGSSYNEQFF
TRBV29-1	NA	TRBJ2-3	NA	TGCAGCGTTACCCCGGGACTCCCAGGGGGGGCAGATACGCAGTATTTT	CSVTPGLPGGADTQYF